This record looks at one TCR beta chain sequence and its context. The antigen is undetermined. This record belongs to a study of cytomegalovirus exposure and HLA in healthy donors. Overall study results and limits: According to a later analysis, donors in an Asian-associated ancestry cluster reportedly had fewer N-insertions than the roughly 670-donor mean. Later work found that TCR association rates differed between HLA loci; DRB1 had the most and HLA-C the fewest.

Between the trimmed V and J ends, which lost 7 bases and 3 bases, there was a span of 14 bases. Germline lookup yields CDR1 SNHLY and CDR2 FYNNEI. The CDR3 contains 14 residues. The PCR made use of 60 Vbeta and 13 Jbeta primers. This table comes from immunoSEQ multiplex PCR, and its TCRdb copy is limited to in-frame clones, with some not included. The sample has some 150,000 clones, 60% to 85% seen once. The chain employs TRBV2 and TRBJ2-3, with a possible D match to TRBD2 (6 bases). The clonotype was recovered from a woman in her thirties or forties in good health and CMV-seropositive. Sequenced material: PBMCs. CDR3 region: CASNYLGGTDTQYF. DNA of the CDR3: TGTGCCAGCAACTACCTCGGGGGAACAGATACGCAGTATTTT.